This T cell receptor (beta chain) is drawn from a study of blood T cell repertoires in COVID-19. Study details: The analysed material was cDNA or gDNA that came from T cells, B-cell-depleted T cells, or PBMCs.

Some clones are missing from TCRdb's copy, which holds only in-frame ones; the method was immunoSEQ multiplex PCR. The top ten hold 1% of the sample, which has 300,000 or so clones, about nine tenths seen once. Trimming removed 2 bases from V and 6 bases from J; junction bases left unmatched: 6. The V gene's germline CDR1 is ENHRY and CDR2 SYGVKD. The CDR3 totals 14 residues. The chain carries TRBV10-3 and TRBJ2-7, with 8 bases lining up with TRBD2. Sequencing was carried out using peripheral blood. This sequence originates from a man in his fifties or sixties with active or convalescent COVID-19. CDR3 in DNA: TGTGCCATCAGTGAGGCCGGACTAGCTTCCGAGCAGTACTTC. It translates to CAISEAGLASEQYF.